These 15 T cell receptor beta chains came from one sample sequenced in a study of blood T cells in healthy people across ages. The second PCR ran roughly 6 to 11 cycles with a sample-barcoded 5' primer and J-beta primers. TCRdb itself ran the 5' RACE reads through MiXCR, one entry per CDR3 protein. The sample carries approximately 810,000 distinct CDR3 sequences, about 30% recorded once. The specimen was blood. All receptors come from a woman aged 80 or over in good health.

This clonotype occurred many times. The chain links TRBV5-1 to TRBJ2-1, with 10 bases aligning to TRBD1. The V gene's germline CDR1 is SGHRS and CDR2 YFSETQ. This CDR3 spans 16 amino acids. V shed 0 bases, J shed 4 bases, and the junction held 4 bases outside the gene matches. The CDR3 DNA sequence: TGCGCCAGCAGCTTGGGAGACAGGGGGCAATACAATGAGCAGTTCTTC. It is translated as CASSLGDRGQYNEQFF.

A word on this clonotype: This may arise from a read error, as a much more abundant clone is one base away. The CDR3 nucleotides are TGCAGTGCTACCAAGGGGCAGGTCACAGATACGCTGTATTTT. Its translation is CSATKGQVTDTLYF. The chain employs TRBV20-1 and TRBJ2-3; possible D gene TRBD1, 5 bases. The CDR3 has 14 residues. Germline lookup yields CDR1 DFQATT and CDR2 SNEGSKA (reference sequence).

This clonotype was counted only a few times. For the CDR3, the DNA is TGTGCCATCAGTGCTAGGGGCACTGAAGCTTTCTTT. It is translated as CAISARGTEAFF. The genes are TRBV10-3 and TRBJ1-1; possible D gene TRBD1, 5 bases. The V gene lost 4 bases and the J gene lost 4 bases, with 7 bases spanning the gap. This CDR3 is 12 amino acids long. Germline CDR1 ENHRY, CDR2 SYGVKD.

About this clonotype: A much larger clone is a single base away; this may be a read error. The CDR3: CASSFVGVSTDTQYF. The CDR3 nucleotides are TGTGCCAGCAGTTTTGTGGGGGTGAGCACAGATACGCAGTATTTT. The chain recombines TRBV12-3 or TRBV12-4 with TRBJ2-3, with D possibly being TRBD1 or TRBD2 (5 bases each). CDR3 length: 15 residues. V dropped 3 bases and J dropped 0 bases, with 10 bases sitting between them.

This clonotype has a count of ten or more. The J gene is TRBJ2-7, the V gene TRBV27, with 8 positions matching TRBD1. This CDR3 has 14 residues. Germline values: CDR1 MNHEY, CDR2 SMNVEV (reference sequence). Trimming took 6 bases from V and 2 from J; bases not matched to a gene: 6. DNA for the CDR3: TGTGCCAGCAGACGAACAGGGGGGACCTACGAGCAGTACTTC. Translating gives CASRRTGGTYEQYF.

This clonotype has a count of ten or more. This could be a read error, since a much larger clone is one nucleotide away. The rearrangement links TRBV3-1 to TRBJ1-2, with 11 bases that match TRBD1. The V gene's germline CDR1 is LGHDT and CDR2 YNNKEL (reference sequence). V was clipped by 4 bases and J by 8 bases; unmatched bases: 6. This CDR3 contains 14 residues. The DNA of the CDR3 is TGTGCCAGCAGCCCCGGGACAGGGGGAGCCGGCTACACCTTC. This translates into CASSPGTGGAGYTF. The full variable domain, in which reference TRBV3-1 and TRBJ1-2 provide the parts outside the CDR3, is DTAVSQTPKYLVTQMGNDKSIKCEQNLGHDTMYWYKQDSKKFLKIMFSYNNKELIINETVPNRFSPKSPDKAHLNLHINSLELGDSAVYFCASSPGTGGAGYTFGSGTRLTVV.

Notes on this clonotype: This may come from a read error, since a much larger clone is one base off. In DNA form, the CDR3 reads TGTGCCAGCAGCACTCGGGTTCGGGCTGAGCAGTACTTC. Amino acids: CASSTRVRAEQYF. The chain has TRBV9 and TRBJ2-7; D remains unclear. The germline gives CDR1 SGDLS, CDR2 YYNGEE. Trimming cost V 4 bases and J 7 bases, with 15 bases left between them. The CDR3 loop spans 13 amino acids.

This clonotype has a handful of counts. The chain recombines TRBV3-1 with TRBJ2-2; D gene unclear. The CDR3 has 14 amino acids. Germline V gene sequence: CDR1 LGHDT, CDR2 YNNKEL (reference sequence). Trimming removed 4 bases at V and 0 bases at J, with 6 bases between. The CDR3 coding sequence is TGTGCCAGCAGCCTTTACGCGAACACCGGGGAGCTGTTTTTT. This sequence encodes CASSLYANTGELFF.

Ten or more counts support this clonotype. Here the CDR3 DNA reads TGTGCCAGCAGCCTGTACGGCGGGGGGCGTTACAATGAGCAGTTCTTC. It encodes CASSLYGGGRYNEQFF. V is TRBV14 and J is TRBJ2-1; 8 bases are shared with TRBD2. Germline loops: CDR1 SGHDN, CDR2 FVKESK. This CDR3 has 16 amino acids. With V trimmed by 4 bases and J by 4 bases, 9 bases remained unmatched.

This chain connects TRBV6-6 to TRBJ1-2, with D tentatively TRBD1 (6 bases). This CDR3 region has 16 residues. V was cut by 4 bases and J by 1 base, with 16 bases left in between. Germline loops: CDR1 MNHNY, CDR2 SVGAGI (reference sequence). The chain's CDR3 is CASSSLDSVNNYGYTF. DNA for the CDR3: TGTGCCAGCAGTTCCTTGGACAGCGTTAATAACTATGGCTACACCTTC.

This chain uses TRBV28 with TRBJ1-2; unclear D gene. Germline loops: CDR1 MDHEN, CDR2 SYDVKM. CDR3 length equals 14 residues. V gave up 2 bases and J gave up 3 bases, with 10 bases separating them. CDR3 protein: CASSLAARHYGYTF. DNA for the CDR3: TGTGCCAGCAGTTTAGCGGCTCGGCACTATGGCTACACCTTC.

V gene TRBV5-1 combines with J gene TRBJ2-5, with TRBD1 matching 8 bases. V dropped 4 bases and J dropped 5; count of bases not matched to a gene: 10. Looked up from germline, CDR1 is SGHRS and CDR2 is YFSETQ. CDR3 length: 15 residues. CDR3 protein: CASSQGQGRLETQYF. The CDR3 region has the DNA TGCGCCAGCAGCCAAGGACAGGGACGGTTGGAGACCCAGTACTTC.

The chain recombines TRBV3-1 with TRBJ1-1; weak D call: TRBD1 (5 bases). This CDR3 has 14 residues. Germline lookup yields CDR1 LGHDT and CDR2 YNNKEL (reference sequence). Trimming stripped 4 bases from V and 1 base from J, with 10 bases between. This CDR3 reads CASSRLQENTEAFF. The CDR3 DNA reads TGTGCCAGCAGCCGTTTACAGGAGAACACTGAAGCTTTCTTT.

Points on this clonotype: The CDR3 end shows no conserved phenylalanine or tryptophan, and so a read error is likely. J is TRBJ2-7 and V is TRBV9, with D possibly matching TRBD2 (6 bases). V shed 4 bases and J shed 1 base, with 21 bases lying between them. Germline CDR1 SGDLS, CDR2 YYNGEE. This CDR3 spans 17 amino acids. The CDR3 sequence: CASSPSLYAGTSYEQYL. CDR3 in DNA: TGTGCCAGCAGCCCTAGCTTGTATGCGGGGACTTCCTACGAGCAGTACTTA.

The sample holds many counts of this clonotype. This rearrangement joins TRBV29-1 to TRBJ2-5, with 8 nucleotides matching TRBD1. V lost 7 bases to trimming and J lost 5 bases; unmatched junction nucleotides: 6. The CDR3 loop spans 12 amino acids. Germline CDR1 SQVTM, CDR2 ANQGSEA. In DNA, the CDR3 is TGCAGCGCACTGCAGGGGGCCGAGACCCAGTACTTC. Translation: CSALQGAETQYF.